One T cell receptor (beta chain) is described in this entry. Per the original data handling: Estimation of nucleated cell counts relied on the amplification of reference gene primers. Assay used: immunoSEQ multiplex PCR; TCRdb lists only in-frame clones, some missing. V, J and clone size are those of that table, while D and trimming were read from the DNA. Among almost 70,000 clones listed, around 88% were seen once. The data stem from a study of blood T cell repertoires in COVID-19. The overall study: Samples of COVID-19 (acute and convalescent) were obtained from the United States, Italy and Spain. The cDNA or gDNA used as material had been derived from T cells, B-cell-depleted T cells, or PBMCs.

The clonotype originates from a woman in her 70s with acute or convalescent COVID-19. Sequencing was done on a sample of peripheral blood.

DNA for the CDR3: TGTGCCATCAGTGAGTCGCAGGGGGCTCATTCACCCCTCCACTTT. Translating gives CAISESQGAHSPLHF. V and J are TRBV10-3 and TRBJ1-6, with 8 bases matching TRBD1. Germline V gives CDR1 ENHRY, CDR2 SYGVKD. Trimming took 0 bases from V and 8 from J; bases not matched to a gene: 3. This CDR3 is 15 amino acids long.